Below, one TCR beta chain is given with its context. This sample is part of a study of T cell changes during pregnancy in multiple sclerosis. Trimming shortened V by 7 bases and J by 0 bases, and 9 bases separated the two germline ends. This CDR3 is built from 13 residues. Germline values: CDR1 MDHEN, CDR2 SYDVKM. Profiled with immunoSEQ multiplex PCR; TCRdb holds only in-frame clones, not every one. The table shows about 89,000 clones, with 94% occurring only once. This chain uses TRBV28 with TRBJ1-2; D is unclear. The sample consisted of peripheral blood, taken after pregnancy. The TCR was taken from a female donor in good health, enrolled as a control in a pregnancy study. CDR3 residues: CASIGGTNYGYTF. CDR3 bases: TGTGCCAGCATTGGCGGGACTAACTATGGCTACACCTTC.